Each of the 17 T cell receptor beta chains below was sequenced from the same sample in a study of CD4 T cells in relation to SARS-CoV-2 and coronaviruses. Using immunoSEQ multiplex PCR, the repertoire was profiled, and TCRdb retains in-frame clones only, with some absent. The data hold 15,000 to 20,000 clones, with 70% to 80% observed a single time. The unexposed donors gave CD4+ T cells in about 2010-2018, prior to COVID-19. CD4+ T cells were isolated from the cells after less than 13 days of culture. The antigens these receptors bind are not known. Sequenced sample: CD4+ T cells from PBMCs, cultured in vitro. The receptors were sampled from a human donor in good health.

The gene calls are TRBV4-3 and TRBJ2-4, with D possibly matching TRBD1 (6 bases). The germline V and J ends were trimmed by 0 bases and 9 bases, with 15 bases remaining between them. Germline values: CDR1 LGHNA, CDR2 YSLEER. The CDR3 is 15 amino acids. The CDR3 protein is CASSQDFNRVGIQYF. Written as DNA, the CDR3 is TGCGCCAGCAGCCAAGATTTCAACAGGGTGGGCATTCAGTACTTC.

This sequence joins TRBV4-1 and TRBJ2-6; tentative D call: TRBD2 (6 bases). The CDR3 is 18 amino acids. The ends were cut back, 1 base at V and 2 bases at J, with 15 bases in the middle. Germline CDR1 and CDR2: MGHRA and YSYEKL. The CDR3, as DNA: TGCGCCAGCAGCCAAGTCGGAGTGGAGCGGGCTGGGGCCAACGTCCTGACTTTC. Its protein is CASSQVGVERAGANVLTF.

The CDR3 here is CASSMGTGGQTEAFF. The CDR3 DNA is TGTGCCAGTAGTATGGGGACAGGGGGACAAACTGAAGCTTTCTTT. This rearrangement joins TRBV19 to TRBJ1-1; TRBD1 agrees at 11 bases. J was trimmed by 5 bases and V by 3 bases; bases with no gene match: 5. The V gene's germline CDR1 is LNHDA and CDR2 SQIVND (reference sequence). The length of the CDR3 is 15 residues.

CDR3 in amino acids: CASSGQGYEKLFF. DNA of the CDR3: TGTGCCAGCTCGGGACAGGGCTATGAAAAACTGTTTTTT. This chain links TRBV25-1 with TRBJ1-4; TRBD1 matches 9 bases. The CDR3 sequence is 13 residues long. Trimming cost V 8 bases and J 6 bases; bases outside gene matches: 4. Germline loops: CDR1 MGHDK, CDR2 SYGVNS.

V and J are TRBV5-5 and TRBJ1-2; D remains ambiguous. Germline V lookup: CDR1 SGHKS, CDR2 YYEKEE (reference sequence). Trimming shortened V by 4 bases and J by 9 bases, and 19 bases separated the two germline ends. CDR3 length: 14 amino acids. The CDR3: CASSPPGSSRSYTF. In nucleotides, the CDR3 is TGTGCCAGCAGCCCACCCGGCAGCAGCAGAAGCTACACCTTC.

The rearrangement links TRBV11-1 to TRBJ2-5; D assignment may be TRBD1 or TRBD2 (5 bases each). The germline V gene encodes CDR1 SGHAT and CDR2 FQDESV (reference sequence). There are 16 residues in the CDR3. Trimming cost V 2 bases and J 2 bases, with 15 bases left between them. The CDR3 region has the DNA TGTGCCAGCAGCTTACGGCCAAGGGGACGGCAAGAGACCCAGTACTTC. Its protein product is CASSLRPRGRQETQYF.

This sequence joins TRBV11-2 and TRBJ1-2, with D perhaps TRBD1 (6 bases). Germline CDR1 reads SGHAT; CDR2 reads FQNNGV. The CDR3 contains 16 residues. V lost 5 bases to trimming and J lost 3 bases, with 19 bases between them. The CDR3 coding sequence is TGTGCCAGCAGCCCACTAGGGGGGATCACCTACTATGGCTACACCTTC. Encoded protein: CASSPLGGITYYGYTF.

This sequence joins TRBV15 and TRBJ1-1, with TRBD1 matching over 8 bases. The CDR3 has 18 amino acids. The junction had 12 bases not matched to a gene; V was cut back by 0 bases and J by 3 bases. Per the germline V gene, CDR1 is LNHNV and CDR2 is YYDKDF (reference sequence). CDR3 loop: CATSRDRGTGFGDTEAFF. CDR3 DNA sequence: TGTGCCACCAGCAGAGATCGCGGGACAGGCTTCGGGGACACTGAAGCTTTCTTT.

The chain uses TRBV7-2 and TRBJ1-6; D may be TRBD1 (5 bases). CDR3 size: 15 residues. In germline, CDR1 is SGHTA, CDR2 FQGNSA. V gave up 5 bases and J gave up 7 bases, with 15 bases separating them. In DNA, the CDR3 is TGTGCCAGCAGCCTGGCCGGGACCGCGAATTCACCCCTCCACTTT. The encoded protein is CASSLAGTANSPLHF.

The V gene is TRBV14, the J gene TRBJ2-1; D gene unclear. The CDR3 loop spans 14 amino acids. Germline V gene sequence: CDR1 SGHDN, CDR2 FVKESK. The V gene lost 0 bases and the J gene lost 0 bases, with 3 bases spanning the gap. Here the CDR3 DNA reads TGTGCCAGCAGCCAAGAAGGCTCCTACAATGAGCAGTTCTTC. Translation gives CASSQEGSYNEQFF.

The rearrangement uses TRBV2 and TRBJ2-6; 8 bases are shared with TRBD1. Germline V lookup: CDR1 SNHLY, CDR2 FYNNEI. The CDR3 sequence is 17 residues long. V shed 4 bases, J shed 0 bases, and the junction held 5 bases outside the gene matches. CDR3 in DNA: TGTGCCAGCAGTGCGGACAGGGCGATCTCTGGGGCCAACGTCCTGACTTTC. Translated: CASSADRAISGANVLTF.

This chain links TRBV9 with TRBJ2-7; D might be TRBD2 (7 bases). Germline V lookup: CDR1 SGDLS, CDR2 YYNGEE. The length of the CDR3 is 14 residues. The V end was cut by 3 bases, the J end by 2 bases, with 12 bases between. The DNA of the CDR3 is TGTGCCAGCAGCGGGTGGGAGGGGGCCTACGAGCAGTACTTC. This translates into CASSGWEGAYEQYF. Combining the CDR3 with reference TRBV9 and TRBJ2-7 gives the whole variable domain DSGVTQTPKHLITATGQRVTLRCSPRSGDLSVYWYQQSLDQGLQFLIQYYNGEERAKGNILERFSAQQFPDLHSELNLSSLELGDSALYFCASSGWEGAYEQYFGPGTRLTVT.

Here the CDR3 reads CASSYGPTYEQYF. DNA for the CDR3: TGTGCCAGCAGTTACGGGCCCACCTACGAGCAGTACTTC. The chain combines TRBV6-2 or TRBV6-3 with TRBJ2-7; D gene ambiguous. The CDR3 is made up of 13 amino acids. Germline CDR1 and CDR2: MNHEY and SVGEGT. The V gene lost 2 bases and the J gene lost 2 bases, with 7 bases spanning the gap.

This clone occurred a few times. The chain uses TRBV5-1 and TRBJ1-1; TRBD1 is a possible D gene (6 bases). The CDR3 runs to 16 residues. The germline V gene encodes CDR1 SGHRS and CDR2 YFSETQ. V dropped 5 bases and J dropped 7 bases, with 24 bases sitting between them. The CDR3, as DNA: TGCGCCAGCAGTCATACAGACAGGATCCTCTCCAATGAAGCTTTCTTT. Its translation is CASSHTDRILSNEAFF.

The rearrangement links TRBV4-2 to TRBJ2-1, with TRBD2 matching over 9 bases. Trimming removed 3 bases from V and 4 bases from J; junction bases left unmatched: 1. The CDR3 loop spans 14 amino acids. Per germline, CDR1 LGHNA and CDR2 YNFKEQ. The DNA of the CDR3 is TGTGCCAGCAGCCAGGCGGGAGGGTACAATGAGCAGTTCTTC. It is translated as CASSQAGGYNEQFF.

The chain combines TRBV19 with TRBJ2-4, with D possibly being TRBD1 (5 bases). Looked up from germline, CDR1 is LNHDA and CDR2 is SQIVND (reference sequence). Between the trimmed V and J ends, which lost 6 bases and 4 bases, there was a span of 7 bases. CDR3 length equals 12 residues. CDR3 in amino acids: CASRAGKNIQYF. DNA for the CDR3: TGTGCCAGTAGGGCAGGGAAAAACATTCAGTACTTC.

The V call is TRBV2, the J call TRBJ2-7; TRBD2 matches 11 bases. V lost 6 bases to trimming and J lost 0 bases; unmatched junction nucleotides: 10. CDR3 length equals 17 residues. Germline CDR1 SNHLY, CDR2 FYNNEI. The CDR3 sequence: CASRGTSGFSGSYEQYF. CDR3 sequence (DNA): TGTGCCAGCAGAGGGACTAGCGGATTCTCTGGCTCCTACGAGCAGTACTTC.